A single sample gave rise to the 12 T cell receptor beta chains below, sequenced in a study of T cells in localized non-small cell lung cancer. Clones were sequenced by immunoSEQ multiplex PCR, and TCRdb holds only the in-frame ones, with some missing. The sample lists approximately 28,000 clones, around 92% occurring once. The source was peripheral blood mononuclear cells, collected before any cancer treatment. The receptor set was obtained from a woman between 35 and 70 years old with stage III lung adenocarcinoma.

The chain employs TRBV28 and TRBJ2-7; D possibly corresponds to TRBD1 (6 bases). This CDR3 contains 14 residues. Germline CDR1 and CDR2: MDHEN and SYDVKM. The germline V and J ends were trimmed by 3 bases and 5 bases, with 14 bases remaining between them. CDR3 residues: CASSFGNRVDEQYF. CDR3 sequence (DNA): TGTGCCAGCAGTTTCGGTAACAGGGTAGACGAGCAGTACTTC.

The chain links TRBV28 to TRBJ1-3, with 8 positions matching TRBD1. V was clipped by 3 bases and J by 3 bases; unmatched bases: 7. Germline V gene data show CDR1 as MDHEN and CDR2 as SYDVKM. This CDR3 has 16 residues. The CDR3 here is CASSLFGQGLGNTIYF. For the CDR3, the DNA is TGTGCCAGCAGTTTGTTCGGACAGGGCCTTGGAAACACCATATATTTT.

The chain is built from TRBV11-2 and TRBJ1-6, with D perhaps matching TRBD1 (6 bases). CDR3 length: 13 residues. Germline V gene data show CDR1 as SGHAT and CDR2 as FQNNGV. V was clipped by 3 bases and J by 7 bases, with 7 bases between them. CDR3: CASSFTGNSPLHF. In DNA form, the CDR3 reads TGTGCCAGCAGCTTTACAGGGAATTCACCCCTCCACTTT.

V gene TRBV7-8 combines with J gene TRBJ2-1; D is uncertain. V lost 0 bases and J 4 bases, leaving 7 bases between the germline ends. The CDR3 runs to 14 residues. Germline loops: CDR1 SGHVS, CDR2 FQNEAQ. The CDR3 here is CASSLAGSYNEQFF. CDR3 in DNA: TGTGCCAGCAGCTTAGCGGGATCTTACAATGAGCAGTTCTTC.

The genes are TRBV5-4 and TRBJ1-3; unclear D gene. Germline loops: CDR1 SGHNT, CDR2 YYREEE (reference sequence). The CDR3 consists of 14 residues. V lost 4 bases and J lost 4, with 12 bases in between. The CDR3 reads CASSRGPEGNTIYF. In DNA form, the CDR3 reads TGTGCCAGCAGCCGAGGACCCGAGGGAAACACCATATATTTT.

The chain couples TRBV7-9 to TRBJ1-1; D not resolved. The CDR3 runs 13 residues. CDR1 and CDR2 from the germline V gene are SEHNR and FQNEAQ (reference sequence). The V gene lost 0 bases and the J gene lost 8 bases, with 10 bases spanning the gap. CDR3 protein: CASSLAHADEAFF. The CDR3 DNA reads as TGTGCCAGCAGCTTAGCCCACGCAGACGAAGCTTTCTTT.

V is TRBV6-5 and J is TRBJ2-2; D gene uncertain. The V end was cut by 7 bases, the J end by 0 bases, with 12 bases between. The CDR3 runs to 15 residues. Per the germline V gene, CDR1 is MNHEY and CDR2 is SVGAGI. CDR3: CASTPMVANTGELFF. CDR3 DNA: TGTGCCAGCACCCCCATGGTCGCGAACACCGGGGAGCTGTTTTTT.

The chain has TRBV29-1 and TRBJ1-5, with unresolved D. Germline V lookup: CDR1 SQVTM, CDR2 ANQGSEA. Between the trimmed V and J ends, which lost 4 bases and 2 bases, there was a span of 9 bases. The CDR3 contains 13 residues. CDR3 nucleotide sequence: TGCAGCGTTGGCAAGAGGGGCAATCAGCCCCAGCATTTT. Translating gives CSVGKRGNQPQHF.

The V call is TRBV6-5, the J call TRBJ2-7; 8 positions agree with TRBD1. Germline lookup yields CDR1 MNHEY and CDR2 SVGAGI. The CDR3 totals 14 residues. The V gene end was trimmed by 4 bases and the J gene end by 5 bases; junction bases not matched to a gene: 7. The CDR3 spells CASSSGQGGDEQYF. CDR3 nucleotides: TGTGCCAGCAGTTCAGGACAGGGCGGGGACGAGCAGTACTTC.

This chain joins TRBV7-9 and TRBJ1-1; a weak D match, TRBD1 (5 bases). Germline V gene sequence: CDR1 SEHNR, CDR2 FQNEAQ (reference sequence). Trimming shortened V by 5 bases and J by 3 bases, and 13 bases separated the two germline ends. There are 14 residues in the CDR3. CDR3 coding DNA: TGTGCCAGCAGCCCCACCCTGGGGGACACTGAAGCTTTCTTT. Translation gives CASSPTLGDTEAFF.

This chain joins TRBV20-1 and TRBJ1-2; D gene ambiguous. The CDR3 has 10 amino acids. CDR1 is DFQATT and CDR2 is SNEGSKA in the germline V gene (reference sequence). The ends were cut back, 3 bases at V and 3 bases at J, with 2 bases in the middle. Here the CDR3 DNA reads TGCAGTGCTAGCTACTATGGCTACACCTTC. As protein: CSASYYGYTF.

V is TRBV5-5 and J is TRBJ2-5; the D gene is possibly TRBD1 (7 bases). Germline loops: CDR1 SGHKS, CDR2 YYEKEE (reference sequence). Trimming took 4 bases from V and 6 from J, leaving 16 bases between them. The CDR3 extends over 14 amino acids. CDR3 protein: CASSDWPGGKTQYF. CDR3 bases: TGTGCCAGCAGCGATTGGCCAGGGGGGAAGACCCAGTACTTC. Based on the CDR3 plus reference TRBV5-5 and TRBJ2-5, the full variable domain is DAGVTQSPTHLIKTRGQQVTLRCSPISGHKSVSWYQQVLGQGPQFIFQYYEKEERGRGNFPDRFSARQFPNYSSELNVNALLLGDSALYLCASSDWPGGKTQYFGPGTRLLVL.